The 12 T cell receptor beta chains below all came from one sample that was sequenced in a study of technical replicates of blood from a handful of donors. The repertoire was sequenced with immunoSEQ multiplex PCR; TCRdb's copy has only in-frame clones and lacks some. The table records more than 90,000 clones, about 96% of them present only once. Sequencing was done on a sample of T cells isolated from PBMCs. These receptors were taken from a human donor in good health.

V is TRBV30 and J is TRBJ1-2; 8 bases align to TRBD1. CDR3 size: 15 residues. Germline V gene sequence: CDR1 GTSNPN, CDR2 SVGIG (reference sequence). The trim removed 2 bases at V and 0 bases at J, leaving 5 bases unmatched. CDR3 region: CAWSTDRATNYGYTF. For the CDR3, the DNA is TGTGCCTGGAGTACGGACAGGGCGACTAACTATGGCTACACCTTC. Full variable domain (rest looked up from reference TRBV30 and TRBJ1-2): SQTIHQWPATLVQPVGSPLSLECTVEGTSNPNLYWYRQAAGRGLQLLFYSVGIGQISSEVPQNLSASRPQDRQFILSSKKLLLSDSGFYLCAWSTDRATNYGYTFGSGTRLTVV.

The chain uses TRBV19 and TRBJ2-7, with D hard to call. The germline V gene encodes CDR1 LNHDA and CDR2 SQIVND (reference sequence). The CDR3 is 13 amino acids. The V gene lost 6 bases and the J gene lost 0 bases, with 9 bases spanning the gap. The CDR3 spells CASSQSLSYEQYF. In nucleotides, the CDR3 is TGTGCCAGTAGCCAGTCTCTCTCCTACGAGCAGTACTTC.

This clone was found once. The V and J genes are TRBV6-6 and TRBJ2-3; the D gene is possibly TRBD1 (5 bases). Trimming left V 5 bases short and J 2 bases short, with 8 bases between. There are 13 residues in the CDR3. CDR1 and CDR2 (germline): MNHNY, SVGAGI (reference sequence). The CDR3 spells CASSQTDTDTQYF. The CDR3 nucleotides read TGTGCCAGCAGTCAGACAGACACAGATACGCAGTATTTT.

The chain is built from TRBV5-6 and TRBJ2-1; 9 nucleotides agree with TRBD2. Germline trimming cut 3 bases from V and 3 bases from J; bases unmatched to any gene: 7. CDR3 length equals 16 residues. Germline CDR1 and CDR2: SGHDT and YYEEEE. CDR3 residues: CASSSSLAGSYNEQFF. Here the CDR3 DNA reads TGTGCCAGCAGCTCATCACTAGCGGGTAGCTACAATGAGCAGTTCTTC.

The V and J genes are TRBV4-3 and TRBJ2-1; no firm D call. V lost 1 base, J lost 2 bases, and 3 bases lay in between. Germline V gene sequence: CDR1 LGHNA, CDR2 YSLEER. The CDR3 is 13 amino acids. The DNA for the CDR3 is TGCGCCAGCAGCCAAGCTACCTACAATGAGCAGTTCTTC. Protein: CASSQATYNEQFF.

V usage is TRBV4-1 and J usage is TRBJ1-1, with D unresolved. Germline V gives CDR1 MGHRA, CDR2 YSYEKL. With 2 bases removed from V and 1 base from J, the gap between germline ends came to 8 bases. The CDR3 totals 14 residues. In nucleotides, the CDR3 is TGCGCCAGCAGCCAACATCTAACGAACACTGAAGCTTTCTTT. Translating it yields CASSQHLTNTEAFF.

This sequence joins TRBV19 and TRBJ2-2; the D is unclear. CDR3 length equals 14 residues. V was pared by 3 bases and J by 1 base, with 6 bases between. Per the germline V gene, CDR1 is LNHDA and CDR2 is SQIVND (reference sequence). CDR3 nucleotide sequence: TGTGCCAGTAGTATCTCGAGGAACACCGGGGAGCTGTTTTTT. It translates to CASSISRNTGELFF.

The chain uses TRBV6-6 and TRBJ2-1; the D is unclear. This CDR3 comprises 15 residues. Between the trimmed V and J ends, which lost 2 bases and 5 bases, there was a span of 13 bases. CDR1 and CDR2 from the germline V gene are MNHNY and SVGAGI (reference sequence). The CDR3 loop is CASSYARAYNNEQFF. CDR3 DNA sequence: TGTGCCAGCAGTTACGCCCGAGCCTATAACAATGAGCAGTTCTTC.

The V gene is TRBV2, the J gene TRBJ2-7; TRBD1 agrees at 9 bases. Germline V gene data show CDR1 as SNHLY and CDR2 as FYNNEI. V was pared by 6 bases and J by 7 bases, with 7 bases of the junction left unmatched. The CDR3 consists of 13 residues. This CDR3 is CASSADRGREQYF. DNA of the CDR3: TGTGCCAGCAGCGCGGACAGGGGTAGGGAGCAGTACTTC.

The chain recombines TRBV19 with TRBJ1-5; 7 bases fit TRBD1. Trimming took 5 bases from V and 6 from J; bases not matched to a gene: 4. This CDR3 is 13 amino acids long. Looked up from germline, CDR1 is LNHDA and CDR2 is SQIVND (reference sequence). CDR3 bases: TGTGCCAGTAGTGACAGGGTACGTCAGCCCCAGCATTTT. It yields the protein CASSDRVRQPQHF. Based on the CDR3 plus reference TRBV19 and TRBJ1-5, the full variable domain is DGGITQSPKYLFRKEGQNVTLSCEQNLNHDAMYWYRQDPGQGLRLIYYSQIVNDFQKGDIAEGYSVSREKKESFPLTVTSAQKNPTAFYLCASSDRVRQPQHFGDGTRLSIL.

This clone has only one observation. This CDR3 reads CASKPQGTNEQFF. In DNA, the CDR3 is TGTGCCAGTAAACCACAGGGAACCAATGAGCAGTTCTTC. The rearrangement uses TRBV6-5 and TRBJ2-1, with D maybe TRBD1 (6 bases). The germline CDR1 and CDR2 sequences are MNHEY and SVGAGI. V dropped 9 bases and J dropped 6 bases, with 15 bases sitting between them. The CDR3 covers 13 residues.

This clone was seen a handful of times. The chain carries TRBV14 and TRBJ1-2; D not certain. CDR3 size: 15 residues. Deletions cut 1 base from V and 2 bases from J, with 11 bases between. CDR1 is SGHDN and CDR2 is FVKESK in the germline V gene. The CDR3 DNA is TGTGCCAGCAGCCAAGCCCCCGGGATGAACTATGGCTACACCTTC. Amino acids: CASSQAPGMNYGYTF.